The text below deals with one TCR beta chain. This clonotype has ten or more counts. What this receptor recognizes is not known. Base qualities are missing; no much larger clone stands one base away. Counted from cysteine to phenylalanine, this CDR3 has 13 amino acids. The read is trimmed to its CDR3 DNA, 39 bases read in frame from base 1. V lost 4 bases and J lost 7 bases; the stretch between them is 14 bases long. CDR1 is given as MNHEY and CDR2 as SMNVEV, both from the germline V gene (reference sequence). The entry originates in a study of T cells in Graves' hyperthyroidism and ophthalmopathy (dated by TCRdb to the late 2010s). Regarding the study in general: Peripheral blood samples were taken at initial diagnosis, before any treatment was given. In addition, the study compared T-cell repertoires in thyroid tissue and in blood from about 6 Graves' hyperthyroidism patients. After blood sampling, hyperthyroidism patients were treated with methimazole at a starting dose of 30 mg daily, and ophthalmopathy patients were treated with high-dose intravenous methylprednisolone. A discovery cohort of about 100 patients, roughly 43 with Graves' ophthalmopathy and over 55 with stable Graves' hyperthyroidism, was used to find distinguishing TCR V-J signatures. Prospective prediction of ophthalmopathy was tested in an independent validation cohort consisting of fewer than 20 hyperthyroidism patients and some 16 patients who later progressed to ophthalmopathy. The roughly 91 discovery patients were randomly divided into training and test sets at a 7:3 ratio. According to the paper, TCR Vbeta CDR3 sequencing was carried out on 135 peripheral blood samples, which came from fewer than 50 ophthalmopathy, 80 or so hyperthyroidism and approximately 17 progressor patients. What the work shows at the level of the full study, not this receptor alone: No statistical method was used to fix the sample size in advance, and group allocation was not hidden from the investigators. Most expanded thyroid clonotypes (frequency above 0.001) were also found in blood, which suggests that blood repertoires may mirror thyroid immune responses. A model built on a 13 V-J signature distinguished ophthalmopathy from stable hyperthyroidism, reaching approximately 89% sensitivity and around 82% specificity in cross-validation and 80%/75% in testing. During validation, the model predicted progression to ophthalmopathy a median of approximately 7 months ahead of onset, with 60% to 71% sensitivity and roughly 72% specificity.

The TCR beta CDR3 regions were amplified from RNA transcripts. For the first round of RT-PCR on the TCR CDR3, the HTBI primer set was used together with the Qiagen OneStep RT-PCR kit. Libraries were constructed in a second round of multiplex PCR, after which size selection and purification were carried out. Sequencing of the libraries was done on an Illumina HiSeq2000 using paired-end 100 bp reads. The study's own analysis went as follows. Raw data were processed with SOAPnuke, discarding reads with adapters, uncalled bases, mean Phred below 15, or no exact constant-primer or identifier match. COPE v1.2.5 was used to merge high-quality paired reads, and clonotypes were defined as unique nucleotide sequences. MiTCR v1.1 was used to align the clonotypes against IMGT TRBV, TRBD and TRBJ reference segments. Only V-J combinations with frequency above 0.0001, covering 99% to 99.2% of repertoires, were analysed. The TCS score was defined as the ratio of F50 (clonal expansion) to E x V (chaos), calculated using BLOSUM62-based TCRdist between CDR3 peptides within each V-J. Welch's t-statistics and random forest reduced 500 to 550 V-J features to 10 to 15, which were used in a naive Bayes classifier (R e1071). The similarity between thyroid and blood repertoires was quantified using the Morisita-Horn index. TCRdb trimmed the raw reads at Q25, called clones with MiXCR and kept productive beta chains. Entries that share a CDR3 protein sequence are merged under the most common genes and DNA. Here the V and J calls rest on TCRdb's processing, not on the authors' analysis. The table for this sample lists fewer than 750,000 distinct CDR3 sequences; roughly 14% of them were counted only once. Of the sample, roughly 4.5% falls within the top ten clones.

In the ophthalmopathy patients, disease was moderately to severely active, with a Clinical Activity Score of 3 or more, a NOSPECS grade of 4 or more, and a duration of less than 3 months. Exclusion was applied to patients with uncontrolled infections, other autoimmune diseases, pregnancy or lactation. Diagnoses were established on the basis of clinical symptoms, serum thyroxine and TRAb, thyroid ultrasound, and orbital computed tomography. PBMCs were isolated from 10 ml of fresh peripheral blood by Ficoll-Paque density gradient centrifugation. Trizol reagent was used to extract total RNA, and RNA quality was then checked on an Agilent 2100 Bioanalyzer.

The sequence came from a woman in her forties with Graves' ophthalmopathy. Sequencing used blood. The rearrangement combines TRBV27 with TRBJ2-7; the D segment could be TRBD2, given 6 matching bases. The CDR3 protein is CASSSWGVGEQYF. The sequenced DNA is TGTGCCAGCAGTTCCTGGGGGGTAGGAGAGCAGTACTTC.